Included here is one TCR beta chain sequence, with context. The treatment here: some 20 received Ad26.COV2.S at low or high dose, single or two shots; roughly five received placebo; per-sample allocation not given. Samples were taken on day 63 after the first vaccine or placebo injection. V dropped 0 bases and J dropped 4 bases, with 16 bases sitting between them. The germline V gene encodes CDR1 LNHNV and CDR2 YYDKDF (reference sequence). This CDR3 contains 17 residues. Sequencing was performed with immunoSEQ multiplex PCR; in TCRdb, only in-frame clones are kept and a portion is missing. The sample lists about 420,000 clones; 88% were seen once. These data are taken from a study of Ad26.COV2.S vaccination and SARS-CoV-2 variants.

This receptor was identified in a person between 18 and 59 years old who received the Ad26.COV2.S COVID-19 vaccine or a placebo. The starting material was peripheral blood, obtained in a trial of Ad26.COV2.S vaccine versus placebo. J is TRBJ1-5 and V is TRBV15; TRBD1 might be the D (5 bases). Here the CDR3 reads CATSRDYKGRLNQPQHF. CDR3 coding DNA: TGTGCCACCAGCAGAGATTATAAGGGACGGCTGAATCAGCCCCAGCATTTT.